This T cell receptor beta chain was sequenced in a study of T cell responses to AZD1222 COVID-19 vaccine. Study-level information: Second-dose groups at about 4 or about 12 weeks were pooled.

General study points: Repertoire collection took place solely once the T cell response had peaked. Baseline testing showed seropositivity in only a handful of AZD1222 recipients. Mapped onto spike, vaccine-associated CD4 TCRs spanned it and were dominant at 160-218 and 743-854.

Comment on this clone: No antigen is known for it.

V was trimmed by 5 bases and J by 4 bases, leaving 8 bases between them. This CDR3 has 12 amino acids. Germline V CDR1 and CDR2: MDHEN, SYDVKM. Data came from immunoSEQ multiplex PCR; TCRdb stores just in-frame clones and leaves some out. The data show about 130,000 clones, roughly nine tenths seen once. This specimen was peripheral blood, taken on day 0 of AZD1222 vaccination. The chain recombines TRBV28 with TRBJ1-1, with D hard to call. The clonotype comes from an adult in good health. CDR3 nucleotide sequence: TGTGCCAGCAGTATACCGGCCACTGAAGCTTTCTTT. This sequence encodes CASSIPATEAFF.